Listed below are T cell receptor beta chains from one sample, sequenced in a study of blood T cell repertoires in COVID-19. This table comes from immunoSEQ multiplex PCR, and its TCRdb copy is limited to in-frame clones, with some not included. The table shows over 350,000 clones, with more than 80% occurring only once. The specimen sequenced was peripheral blood. Receptor source: a woman in her 30s with active or convalescent COVID-19. Both conserved end residues are part of each CDR3. A D gene is named only where the DNA matches it firmly. A row's size may be missing; if present it is once, few, many or a size class.

V	J	size	D	DNA	CDR3
TRBV19	TRBJ2-2	-	-	TGTGCCAGTACCGATGGCGGGACCCGGGGGGAGCTGTTTTTT	CASTDGGTRGELFF
TRBV19	TRBJ2-2	-	TRBD1	TGTGCCAGTAAAGTATCAGGGACAGGGGGTTTCACCGGGGAGCTGTTTTTT	CASKVSGTGGFTGELFF
TRBV29-1	TRBJ2-1	-	-	TGCAGCGGCGCTCTCGAGGGGGTAAATGAGCAGTTCTTC	CSGALEGVNEQFF
TRBV3-1/TRBV3-2	TRBJ2-1	once	-	TGTGCCAGCAGTCCCGGGGGGCCCCGAATGAATGAGCAGTTCTTC	CASSPGGPRMNEQFF
TRBV10-3	TRBJ2-3	-	TRBD2	TGTGCCATCAGTGAGACTAGCGGGAGAGCAGATACGCAGTATTTT	CAISETSGRADTQYF
TRBV7-8	TRBJ1-3	-	TRBD1	TGTGCCAGCAGCGCAGGGACAGGGGGACACACCATATATTTT	CASSAGTGGHTIYF
TRBV7-7	TRBJ2-7	-	TRBD2	TGTGCCAGCAGCTTAGCCCAGCGGGGGGCCCCCGAAGTCAGCTACGAGCAGTACTTC	CASSLAQRGAPEVSYEQYF
TRBV10-3	TRBJ1-1	once	-	TGTGCCATCAGTGAGCCCGGGAACACTGAAGCTTTCTTT	CAISEPGNTEAFF
TRBV5-1	TRBJ1-4	-	TRBD1	TGCGCCAGCAGCCCAGGGACAGCTAATGAAAAACTGTTTTTT	CASSPGTANEKLFF
TRBV29-1	TRBJ1-5	few	TRBD1	TGCAGCGTTGGTGGGGGACAGGGTCAGCCCCAGCATTTT	CSVGGGQGQPQHF
TRBV11-2	TRBJ1-1	-	-	TGTGCCAGCAGCTTATCGCACACCATGAACACTGAAGCTTTCTTT	CASSLSHTMNTEAFF
TRBV4-1	TRBJ1-1	once	-	TGCGCCAGCAGCCAGGGGGGGCAGTTTGAAGCTTTCTTT	CASSQGGQFEAFF
TRBV4-1	TRBJ1-5	few	TRBD1	TGCGCCAGCAGCCGTAACAGGGGCCCCATTCAAACCCAGCATTTT	CASSRNRGPIQTQHF
TRBV10-1	TRBJ1-5	-	TRBD1	TGCGCCAGCAGCGACAGGGGTAGTCAGCCCCAGCATTTT	CASSDRGSQPQHF
TRBV19	TRBJ2-7	-	TRBD1	TGTGCCAGTAGTGACCGGGACAGAAGCGAGCAGTACTTC	CASSDRDRSEQYF
TRBV7-2	TRBJ2-6	once	-	TGTGCCAGCAGCTATTCCCCCGCTGGGGCCAACGTCCTGACTTTC	CASSYSPAGANVLTF
TRBV27	TRBJ1-1	-	TRBD1	TGTGCCAGCAGTTCCGACGCACAGGGGGTCTGGACTGAAGCTTTCTTT	CASSSDAQGVWTEAFF
TRBV5-8	TRBJ2-7	-	TRBD2	TGTGCCAGCAGCTTGTCCCTAGCGGGAGTCTACGAGCAGTACTTC	CASSLSLAGVYEQYF
TRBV3-1/TRBV3-2	TRBJ2-5	-	-	TGTGCCAGCAGCCCTACGTTGCAAGAGACCCAGTACTTC	CASSPTLQETQYF
TRBV6-1	TRBJ1-4	-	-	TGTGCCAGCAGTGAATCTCAGATATTTAATGAAAAACTGTTTTTT	CASSESQIFNEKLFF
TRBV28	TRBJ1-2	-	-	TGTGCCAGCAGTCCCCGTAACTATGGCTACACCTTC	CASSPRNYGYTF
TRBV19	TRBJ1-2	-	-	TGTGCCAGTAGTATCTCCCTCCCGGTGAACTATGGCTACACCTTC	CASSISLPVNYGYTF
TRBV6-1	TRBJ1-1	once	-	TGTGCCAGCAGTGATTACCGGGGAGGGGGAAACACTGAAGCTTTCTTT	CASSDYRGGGNTEAFF
TRBV19	TRBJ1-4	once	-	TGTGCCAGCAGGGTTGGAGAAAAACTGTTTTTT	CASRVGEKLFF
TRBV18	TRBJ1-5	-	TRBD1	TGTGCCAGCTCACTCGGGACAGGGTATAATCAGCCCCAGCATTTT	CASSLGTGYNQPQHF
TRBV10-1	TRBJ2-7	few	TRBD1	TGCGCCAGCAGTGAGGCGACAGGGGGCTACGAGCAGTACTTC	CASSEATGGYEQYF
TRBV11-2	TRBJ2-1	-	TRBD2	TGTGCCAGCAGCAAGGGACTAGCGGACAATGAGCAGTTCTTC	CASSKGLADNEQFF
TRBV6-1	TRBJ2-5	-	-	TGTGCCAGCAGTGAAGCCGTGGAGACCCAGTACTTC	CASSEAVETQYF
TRBV2	TRBJ2-7	-	TRBD1	TGTGCCAGCAGTGACTGGACAGGGGGCTACGAGCAGTACTTC	CASSDWTGGYEQYF
TRBV19	TRBJ1-5	-	-	TGTGCCAGTAGTCCAGAGACAGAGAAGATTAACCAGCCCCAGCATTTT	CASSPETEKINQPQHF
TRBV29-1	TRBJ1-1	-	TRBD1	TGCAGCGCAGACCTACAGGGGAAAGCTTTCTTT	CSADLQGKAFF
TRBV7-9	TRBJ2-7	-	TRBD2	TGTGCCAGCAGCGCGACTAGCGGATCCTACGAGCAGTACTTC	CASSATSGSYEQYF
TRBV6-1	TRBJ1-5	-	TRBD1	TGTGCCAGCAGTGATCCCGGGACAGGGCTGAATCAGCCCCAGCATTTT	CASSDPGTGLNQPQHF
TRBV29-1	TRBJ2-5	once	-	TGCAGCGTTGAAGATGGGGGGGCCCGCCAAGAGACCCAGTACTTC	CSVEDGGARQETQYF
TRBV6-5	TRBJ2-7	-	TRBD1	TGTGCCGGTACTTGGGATCAGGGGGCCACCTACGAGCAGTACTTC	CAGTWDQGATYEQYF
TRBV5-1	TRBJ2-3	-	TRBD2	TGCGCCAGCAGCTTGGGGACTAGCGGCATTAGCACAGATACGCAGTATTTT	CASSLGTSGISTDTQYF
TRBV18	TRBJ2-7	-	TRBD2	TGTGCCAGCTCACCAGCTAGCGGGGGTACGTTGACGAACGAGCAGTACTTC	CASSPASGGTLTNEQYF
TRBV6-6	TRBJ1-3	-	-	TGTGCCAGCAGTTACTCACCCAGGGCCGACACCATATATTTT	CASSYSPRADTIYF
TRBV10-3	TRBJ1-4	-	-	TGTGCCATCTCCCCGGGGGCAACTAATGAAAAACTGTTTTTT	CAISPGATNEKLFF
TRBV14	TRBJ1-1	-	-	TGTGCCAGCAGCCAAGATTTAGAGATTGAAGCTTTCTTT	CASSQDLEIEAFF
TRBV19	TRBJ1-1	-	-	TGTGCCAGTAGTATGGGGCCGGGCGGAAGCACTGAAGCTTTCTTT	CASSMGPGGSTEAFF
TRBV19	TRBJ1-6	-	-	TGTGCCAGTAAAGGACAAGACTTTAATTCACCCCTCCACTTT	CASKGQDFNSPLHF
TRBV5-4	TRBJ2-1	-	TRBD2	TGTGCCAGCAGCTCCTCGACTAGCGATGAGCAGTTCTTC	CASSSSTSDEQFF
TRBV6-5	TRBJ1-6	-	-	TGTGCCAGCATGACCCCGGGACAAAACCTCCACTTT	CASMTPGQNLHF